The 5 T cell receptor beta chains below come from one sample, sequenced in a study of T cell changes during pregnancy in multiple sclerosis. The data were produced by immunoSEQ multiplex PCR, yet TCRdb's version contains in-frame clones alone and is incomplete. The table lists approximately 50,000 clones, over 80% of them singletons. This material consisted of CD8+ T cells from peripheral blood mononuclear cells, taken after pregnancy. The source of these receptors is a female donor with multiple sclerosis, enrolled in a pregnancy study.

The CDR3 bases are TGTGCCAGCAGCTTGGCCTTTAGGAGGGACTCCTATAATTCACCCCTCCACTTT. It codes for CASSLAFRRDSYNSPLHF. The chain uses TRBV5-8 and TRBJ1-6, with D unclear. The V gene's germline CDR1 is SGHTS and CDR2 YDEGEE. V lost 0 bases and J 0 bases, leaving 13 bases between the germline ends. The CDR3 has 18 amino acids.

This CDR3 is CASSIDPGATSPLHF. CDR3 nucleotides: TGTGCCAGTAGTATAGACCCAGGGGCCACTTCACCCCTCCACTTT. This chain joins TRBV19 and TRBJ1-6; a possible D gene is TRBD1 (6 bases). The germline gives CDR1 LNHDA, CDR2 SQIVND (reference sequence). With 0 bases removed from V and 9 bases from J, the gap between germline ends came to 12 bases. The CDR3 length is 15 residues.

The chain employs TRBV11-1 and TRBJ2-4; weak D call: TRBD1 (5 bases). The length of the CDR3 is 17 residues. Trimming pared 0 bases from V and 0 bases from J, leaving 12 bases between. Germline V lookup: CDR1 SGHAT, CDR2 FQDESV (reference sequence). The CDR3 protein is CASSLARRTLAKNIQYF. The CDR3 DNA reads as TGTGCCAGCAGCTTAGCGCGCAGGACACTAGCCAAAAACATTCAGTACTTC.

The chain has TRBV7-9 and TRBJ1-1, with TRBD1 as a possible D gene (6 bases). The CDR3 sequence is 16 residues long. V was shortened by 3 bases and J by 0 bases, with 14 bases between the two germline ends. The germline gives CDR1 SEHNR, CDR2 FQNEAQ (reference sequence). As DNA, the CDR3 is TGTGCCAGCAGCTTCACCGGGGGGCATCTGAACACTGAAGCTTTCTTT. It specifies CASSFTGGHLNTEAFF.

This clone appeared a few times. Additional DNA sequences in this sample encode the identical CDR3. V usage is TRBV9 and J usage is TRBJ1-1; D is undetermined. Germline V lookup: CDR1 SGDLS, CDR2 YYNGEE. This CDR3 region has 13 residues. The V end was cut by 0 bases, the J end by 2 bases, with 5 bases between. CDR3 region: CASSVVSNTEAFF. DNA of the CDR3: TGTGCCAGCAGCGTAGTCAGTAACACTGAAGCTTTCTTT.